This TCR beta chain emerged from a study of beta chain features in type 1 diabetes. What was sequenced were expressed TCRB transcripts, since all of the isolated RNA had been reverse transcribed. Method: immunoSEQ multiplex PCR; TCRdb's copy keeps in-frame clones and lacks some. The table records fewer than 650,000 clones, around a sixth of them present only once. Germline V lookup: CDR1 SGHTA, CDR2 FQGTGA. The CDR3 loop spans 14 amino acids. V trimming: 1 base; J trimming: 13 bases; junction bases outside the gene matches: 7. This chain links TRBV7-3 with TRBJ1-6; 7 nucleotides align to TRBD1. The sample consisted of naive CD4+ T cells from blood. The TCR sequence derives from a man aged 18 to 30 in good health. The CDR3, as DNA: TGTGCCAGCAGCTTAAATGCAGGGGGATTTCCCCTCCACTTT. This codes for CASSLNAGGFPLHF. Variable domain in full (rest from reference TRBV7-3 and TRBJ1-6): GAGVSQTPSNKVTEKGKYVELRCDPISGHTALYWYRQSLGQGPEFLIYFQGTGAADDSGLPNDRFFAVRPEGSVSTLKIQRTERGDSAVYLCASSLNAGGFPLHFGNGTRLTVT.